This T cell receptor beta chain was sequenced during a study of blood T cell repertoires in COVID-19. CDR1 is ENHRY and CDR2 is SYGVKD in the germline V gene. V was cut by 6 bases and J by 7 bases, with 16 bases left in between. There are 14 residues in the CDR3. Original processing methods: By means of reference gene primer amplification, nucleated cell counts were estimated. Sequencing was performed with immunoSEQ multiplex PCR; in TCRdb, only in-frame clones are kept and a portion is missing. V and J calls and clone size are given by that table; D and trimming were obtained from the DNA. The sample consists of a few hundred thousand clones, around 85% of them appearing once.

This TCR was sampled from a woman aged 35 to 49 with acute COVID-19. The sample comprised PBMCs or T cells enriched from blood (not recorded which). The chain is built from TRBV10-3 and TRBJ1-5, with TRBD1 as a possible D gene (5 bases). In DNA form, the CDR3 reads TGTGCCATCAGCGAACTTAAGGACATGCAGCCCCAGCATTTT. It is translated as CAISELKDMQPQHF.